These T cell receptor beta chains were read from a single sample in a study of CD8 T cells in Susac syndrome. TCRdb re-derived calls from the immunoSEQ multiplex PCR reads in MiXCR, one entry per CDR3 protein. In the table there are about 180,000 distinct CDR3 sequences, approximately 94% of which are singletons. Sequenced sample: CD4+ T cells from PBMCs. All receptors come from a human donor with Susac syndrome. Both conserved end residues are part of each CDR3. Fields, in order: CDR3 protein, CDR3 DNA, J gene, V gene, clone size, D gene. D genes are given only for firm matches. Rows may omit the clone size; those that give it use once, few, many or a size class.

CATERSAQGTGELFF | TGTGCCACCGAGCGATCGGCCCAGGGCACCGGGGAGCTGTTTTTT | TRBJ2-2 | TRBV10-3 | - | -
CSARASGGADTQYF | TGCAGTGCTAGAGCTAGCGGGGGGGCCGATACGCAGTATTTT | TRBJ2-3 | TRBV20-1 | - | TRBD2
CASSYSPWGNTEAFF | TGTGCCAGCAGTTACTCGCCCTGGGGCAACACTGAAGCTTTCTTT | TRBJ1-1 | TRBV6-6 | - | -
CASSFEGVNTEAFF | TGTGCCAGTAGTTTTGAAGGAGTGAACACTGAAGCTTTCTTT | TRBJ1-1 | TRBV19 | - | -
CASSIRGPETQYF | TGCGCCAGCAGTATTAGGGGGCCAGAGACCCAGTACTTC | TRBJ2-5 | TRBV5-1 | few | TRBD1
CASSQGGGGATDTQYF | TGTGCCAGCAGCCAAGGAGGCGGGGGGGCCACAGATACGCAGTATTTT | TRBJ2-3 | TRBV4-2 | - | TRBD2
CASTDPTTGVEQYF | TGTGCCAGCACCGACCCAACGACAGGGGTTGAGCAGTACTTC | TRBJ2-7 | TRBV2 | - | TRBD1
CASSDDKRDYGYTF | TGTGCCAGCAGTGATGACAAGAGGGACTATGGCTACACCTTC | TRBJ1-2 | TRBV25-1 | - | -
CASSPRGLAGNNEQFF | TGCGCCAGCAGCCCCCGGGGACTAGCGGGAAACAATGAGCAGTTCTTC | TRBJ2-1 | TRBV5-1 | once | TRBD2
CASRTGRSNQPQHF | TGTGCCAGCAGGACAGGGAGGAGCAATCAGCCCCAGCATTTT | TRBJ1-5 | TRBV6-1 | - | TRBD1
CVSATPPETQYF | TGTGTCAGCGCCACCCCCCCGGAGACCCAGTACTTC | TRBJ2-5 | TRBV6-2/TRBV6-3 | - | -
CATSEPRSRYSYEQYF | TGTGCCACCAGTGAGCCTAGATCCCGATACTCCTACGAGCAGTACTTC | TRBJ2-7 | TRBV24-1 | - | -
CASNGGVTSGYEQYF | TGTGCCAGCAATGGGGGGGTTACTAGCGGGTACGAGCAGTACTTC | TRBJ2-7 | TRBV2 | - | TRBD2
CSVESGAGYEQYF | TGCAGCGTTGAATCGGGTGCCGGCTACGAGCAGTACTTC | TRBJ2-7 | TRBV29-1 | - | -
CASSLLLADTQYF | TGTGCCAGCAGTTTACTCCTAGCAGATACGCAGTATTTT | TRBJ2-3 | TRBV12-3/TRBV12-4 | - | -
CASSLGEYSWEMNTEAFF | TGCGCCAGCAGCTTGGGTGAGTACTCCTGGGAGATGAACACTGAAGCTTTCTTT | TRBJ1-1 | TRBV5-1 | - | -
CARSRDKNTGELFF | TGTGCCAGAAGCCGGGACAAGAACACCGGGGAGCTGTTTTTT | TRBJ2-2 | TRBV5-4 | - | -
CASSLGRVAPQHF | TGTGCCAGCAGTTTAGGACGGGTAGCGCCCCAGCATTTT | TRBJ1-5 | TRBV28 | - | -
CASSETGAGEQYF | TGTGCCAGCAGTGAAACGGGGGCAGGGGAGCAGTACTTC | TRBJ2-7 | TRBV2 | once | -
CASSPGQGWGEQYF | TGTGCCAGCAGCCCGGGACAGGGTTGGGGGGAGCAGTACTTC | TRBJ2-7 | TRBV9 | - | TRBD1
CSVLGSDETQYF | TGCAGCGTTCTAGGATCGGATGAGACCCAGTACTTC | TRBJ2-5 | TRBV29-1 | - | -
CAYPTNRRRRRVYQPQHF | TGTGCTTACCCAACCAACCGGAGGCGACGGAGGGTATATCAGCCCCAGCATTTT | TRBJ1-5 | TRBV6-7 | - | -
CASSLGPGSDGQPQHF | TGCGCCAGCAGCTTGGGGCCCGGGTCCGACGGGCAGCCCCAGCATTTT | TRBJ1-5 | TRBV5-1 | - | -
CASSLLEGQAYGYTF | TGTGCCAGCAGCTTATTGGAGGGACAAGCCTATGGCTACACCTTC | TRBJ1-2 | TRBV7-9 | - | -
CASSQHTHQETQYF | TGTGCCAGCAGCCAACATACGCACCAAGAGACCCAGTACTTC | TRBJ2-5 | TRBV3-1 | - | -
CASNRGLLSLGANVLTF | TGTGCCAGCAACAGGGGTCTTCTCTCTCTGGGGGCCAACGTCCTGACTTTC | TRBJ2-6 | TRBV12-3/TRBV12-4 | - | TRBD1
CASSRDSMNTEAFF | TGTGCCAGCAGTAGGGACAGCATGAACACTGAAGCTTTCTTT | TRBJ1-1 | TRBV12-3/TRBV12-4 | - | TRBD1
CASGTIYEQYF | TGTGCCAGCGGAACGATCTACGAGCAGTACTTC | TRBJ2-7 | TRBV28 | - | -
CASSLWAGGASYNSPLHF | TGTGCCAGCAGTTTATGGGCAGGGGGCGCCTCCTATAATTCACCCCTCCACTTT | TRBJ1-6 | TRBV27 | - | TRBD1
CASSFGAGGLETQYF | TGTGCCAGCAGCTTCGGAGCGGGGGGGCTGGAGACCCAGTACTTC | TRBJ2-5 | TRBV5-4 | - | TRBD2
CSASEQGWTEAFF | TGCAGTGCTAGCGAACAGGGGTGGACTGAAGCTTTCTTT | TRBJ1-1 | TRBV20-1 | once | TRBD1
CASSFTGTALEQYF | TGTGCCAGCAGCTTCACCGGGACTGCACTAGAGCAGTACTTC | TRBJ2-7 | TRBV7-2 | - | -
CASSQEQVAGELFF | TGCGCCAGCAGCCAAGAACAGGTCGCCGGGGAGCTGTTTTTT | TRBJ2-2 | TRBV4-3 | - | -
CASSLDRGSNQPQHF | TGTGCCAGCAGCTTGGACAGGGGAAGCAATCAGCCCCAGCATTTT | TRBJ1-5 | TRBV7-2 | - | TRBD1
CASSGRGFSTDTQYF | TGTGCCAGCAGTGGCAGGGGGTTCAGCACAGATACGCAGTATTTT | TRBJ2-3 | TRBV6-2/TRBV6-3 | - | TRBD1
CASSSNRAVGSYEQYF | TGTGCCAGCAGCTCCAACCGAGCCGTGGGCTCCTACGAGCAGTACTTC | TRBJ2-7 | TRBV7-9 | - | -
CSARDRVNEKLFF | TGCAGCGCCCGGGACAGGGTTAATGAAAAACTGTTTTTT | TRBJ1-4 | TRBV29-1 | - | TRBD1
CATSRDLDQETQYF | TGTGCCACCAGCCGGGATCTGGACCAGGAGACCCAGTACTTC | TRBJ2-5 | TRBV15 | - | -
CASSFTSANYGYTF | TGCGCCAGCAGCTTCACGTCAGCTAACTATGGCTACACCTTC | TRBJ1-2 | TRBV5-1 | - | -
CASQAGAYEQYF | TGTGCCAGTCAAGCGGGGGCGTACGAGCAGTACTTC | TRBJ2-7 | TRBV12-3/TRBV12-4 | - | TRBD2
CASSLDGETQYF | TGCGCCAGCAGCTTGGATGGGGAGACCCAGTACTTC | TRBJ2-5 | TRBV5-1 | - | -